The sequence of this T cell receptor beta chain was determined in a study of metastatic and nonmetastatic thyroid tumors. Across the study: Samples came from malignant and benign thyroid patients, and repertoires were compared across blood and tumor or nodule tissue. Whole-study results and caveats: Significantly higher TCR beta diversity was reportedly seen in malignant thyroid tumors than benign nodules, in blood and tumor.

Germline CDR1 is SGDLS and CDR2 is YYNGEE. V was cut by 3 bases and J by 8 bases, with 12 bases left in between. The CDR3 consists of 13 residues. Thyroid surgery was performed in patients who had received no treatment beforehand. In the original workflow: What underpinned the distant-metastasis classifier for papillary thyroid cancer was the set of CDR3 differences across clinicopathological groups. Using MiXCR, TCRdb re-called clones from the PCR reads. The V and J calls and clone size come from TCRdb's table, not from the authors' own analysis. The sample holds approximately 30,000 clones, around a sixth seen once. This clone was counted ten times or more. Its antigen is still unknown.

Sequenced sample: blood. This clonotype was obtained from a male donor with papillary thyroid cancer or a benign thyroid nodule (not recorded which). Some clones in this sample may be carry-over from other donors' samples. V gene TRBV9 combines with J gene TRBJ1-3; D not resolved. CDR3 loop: CASSAPARDTIYF. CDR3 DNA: TGTGCCAGCAGCGCCCCCGCCCGAGACACCATATATTTT.